This TCR beta chain is drawn from a study of blood T cells in healthy people across ages. The CDR3 contains 12 residues. V shed 7 bases and J shed 4 bases, with 10 bases lying between them. The germline CDR1 and CDR2 sequences are SEHNR and FQNEAQ (reference sequence). Together with a sample-barcoded 5' primer, a J-beta primer mix was included in a second PCR lasting about 7 to 12 cycles. MiXCR, run by TCRdb on the 5' RACE reads, gives a single entry per CDR3 protein. The repertoire includes more than 800,000 distinct CDR3 sequences, around 28% of them detected once, and about 18% sits in the top ten. Turning to this clonotype: This may arise from a read error, as a much more abundant clone is one base away.

Sequences were obtained from blood. The chain couples TRBV7-9 to TRBJ1-2; no reliable D call. The clonotype originates from a woman older than 75 in good health. The CDR3 is CASTFEFYGYTF. The CDR3 DNA reads as TGTGCCAGCACTTTCGAGTTCTATGGCTACACCTTC. The variable domain in full, completed from reference TRBV7-9 and TRBJ1-2, reads DTGVSQNPRHKITKRGQNVTFRCDPISEHNRLYWYRQTLGQGPEFLTYFQNEAQLEKSRLLSDRFSAERPKGSFSTLEIQRTEQGDSAMYLCASTFEFYGYTFGSGTRLTVV.